The 27 T cell receptor beta chains below come from one sample, sequenced in a study of CD4 T cells in relation to SARS-CoV-2 and coronaviruses. Sequenced by immunoSEQ multiplex PCR; TCRdb stores in-frame clones only, minus some. The repertoire consists of around 18,000 clones, with around 77% occurring once and the leading ten covering roughly a quarter. Before the COVID-19 pandemic, during about 2010-2018, CD4+ T cells were taken from unexposed donors. The cells were cultured for approximately ten days before CD4+ T cells were isolated. These receptors have no known antigen. The sequenced material came from CD4+ T cells from PBMCs, cultured in vitro. Receptors were obtained from a human donor in good health.

The chain has TRBV24-1 and TRBJ2-7; D is ambiguous. The CDR3 runs 13 residues. Germline CDR1 and CDR2: KGHDR and SFDVKD. Trimming shortened V by 3 bases and J by 9 bases, and 14 bases separated the two germline ends. The CDR3 DNA sequence: TGTGCCACCAGTGATATCGACCGCATAGGGCAGTACTTC. Protein product: CATSDIDRIGQYF.

V gene TRBV5-3 combines with J gene TRBJ2-7, with 12 bases that match TRBD2. TRBV5-3 is noted as an ORF with a role that remains uncertain. The CDR3 is 18 residues long. V shed 0 bases and J 1 base; nucleotides not matched to a gene: 8. This CDR3 is CARSLGGLAGLGSYEQYF. The CDR3 DNA reads TGTGCCAGAAGCTTGGGTGGACTAGCGGGATTAGGTTCCTACGAGCAGTACTTC.

The table lists this clone with a few counts. This chain joins TRBV19 and TRBJ2-1, with 11 bases that match TRBD2. CDR3 size: 16 residues. Looked up from germline, CDR1 is LNHDA and CDR2 is SQIVND (reference sequence). The V gene end was trimmed by 6 bases and the J gene end by 3 bases; junction bases not matched to a gene: 7. The CDR3 region is CASRKSTSGNYNEQFF. CDR3 bases: TGTGCCAGTAGGAAATCGACTAGCGGGAACTACAATGAGCAGTTCTTC.

The chain couples TRBV5-1 to TRBJ2-1; the match to TRBD2 covers 11 bases. Germline V gene sequence: CDR1 SGHRS, CDR2 YFSETQ. The CDR3 loop spans 15 amino acids. V shed 4 bases, J shed 0 bases, and the junction held 0 bases outside the gene matches. For the CDR3, the DNA is TGCGCCAGCAGCACTAGCGGGAGCTCCTACAATGAGCAGTTCTTC. Amino acids: CASSTSGSSYNEQFF.

This chain joins TRBV11-2 and TRBJ2-7; D might be TRBD2 (5 bases). This CDR3 region has 15 residues. The germline V and J ends were trimmed by 1 base and 3 bases, with 13 bases remaining between them. The germline V gene encodes CDR1 SGHAT and CDR2 FQNNGV. The CDR3 here is CASSLGPGLNYEQYF. As DNA, the CDR3 is TGTGCCAGCAGCTTAGGACCGGGATTAAACTACGAGCAGTACTTC. Together with reference TRBV11-2 and TRBJ2-7, the CDR3 gives the full variable domain: EAGVAQSPRYKIIEKRQSVAFWCNPISGHATLYWYQQILGQGPKLLIQFQNNGVVDDSQLPKDRFSAERLKGVDSTLKIQPAKLEDSAVYLCASSLGPGLNYEQYFGPGTRLTVT.

The chain links TRBV6-5 to TRBJ2-3; weak D call: TRBD2 (5 bases). The germline CDR1 and CDR2 sequences are MNHEY and SVGAGI. The CDR3 totals 13 residues. Trimming took 6 bases from V and 5 from J, leaving 12 bases between them. The CDR3 DNA reads TGTGCCAGCAGGCTGGGAGTAGAAGATACGCAGTATTTT. Translating gives CASRLGVEDTQYF.

The chain uses TRBV3-1 (or the pseudogene TRBV3-2) and TRBJ2-7; TRBD2 matches at 8 bases. With 1 base clipped from V and 6 bases from J, the junction kept 11 bases outside the gene matches. The CDR3 loop spans 16 amino acids. Germline CDR1 and CDR2: LGHDT and YNNKEL (reference sequence). The CDR3 protein is CASSQVLGLGSGEQYF. As DNA, the CDR3 is TGTGCCAGCAGCCAAGTCCTGGGACTAGGCTCTGGCGAGCAGTACTTC.

V and J are TRBV19 and TRBJ1-3, with D hard to call. This CDR3 spans 14 amino acids. Germline assignment: CDR1 LNHDA and CDR2 SQIVND (reference sequence). Between the trimmed V and J ends, which lost 4 bases and 2 bases, there was a span of 9 bases. CDR3 nucleotide sequence: TGTGCCAGTAGTACTCAGAGAGCTGGAAACACCATATATTTT. Translation: CASSTQRAGNTIYF.

A single count supports this clone. V and J are TRBV9 and TRBJ1-1; TRBD1 matches at 9 bases. The trim removed 3 bases at V and 4 bases at J, leaving 16 bases unmatched. Germline V gene data show CDR1 as SGDLS and CDR2 as YYNGEE. The CDR3 sequence is 18 residues long. The CDR3 region is CASSERQGTGNAGTEAFF. The DNA of the CDR3 is TGTGCCAGCAGCGAAAGACAGGGGACAGGGAATGCGGGCACTGAAGCTTTCTTT.

The chain carries TRBV19 and TRBJ1-6, with 10 bases matching TRBD1. This CDR3 has 14 residues. With 6 bases clipped from V and 9 bases from J, the junction kept 5 bases outside the gene matches. Germline CDR1 LNHDA, CDR2 SQIVND (reference sequence). CDR3 DNA sequence: TGTGCCAGTAGCACCGGGACAGGGGCTTCACCCCTCCACTTT. It codes for CASSTGTGASPLHF.

The gene calls are TRBV30 and TRBJ1-1; the D gene is possibly TRBD1 (5 bases). The germline V gene encodes CDR1 GTSNPN and CDR2 SVGIG (reference sequence). Trimming removed 3 bases at V and 5 bases at J, with 10 bases between. CDR3 length equals 12 residues. The CDR3 is CAWRGVGTEAFF. The CDR3 nucleotides are TGTGCCTGGAGGGGGGTTGGGACTGAAGCTTTCTTT.

CDR3 residues: CAGGRRQGLVDEQFF. CDR3 bases: TGTGCCGGAGGGCGAAGACAGGGCTTGGTGGATGAGCAGTTCTTC. The V gene is TRBV28, the J gene TRBJ2-1; tentative D call: TRBD1 (7 bases). V gave up 11 bases and J gave up 8 bases, with 25 bases separating them. The V gene's germline CDR1 is MDHEN and CDR2 SYDVKM. The CDR3 is made up of 15 amino acids.

The chain's CDR3 is CAVDRYSGANVLTF. Here the CDR3 DNA reads TGTGCCGTCGACAGATACTCTGGGGCCAACGTCCTGACTTTC. The V gene is TRBV6-5, the J gene TRBJ2-6; tentatively, D is TRBD1 (5 bases). This CDR3 contains 14 residues. V lost 11 bases to trimming and J lost 0 bases, with 11 bases between them. CDR1 MNHEY and CDR2 SVGAGI come from the germline V gene.

This rearrangement joins TRBV18 to TRBJ1-3, with D tentatively TRBD1 (5 bases). The germline V gene encodes CDR1 KGHSH and CDR2 LQKENI. V was clipped by 3 bases and J by 0 bases, with 12 bases between them. The CDR3 loop spans 16 amino acids. The CDR3: CASSPPGGNSGNTIYF. The CDR3 DNA reads TGTGCCAGCTCACCCCCCGGGGGGAACTCTGGAAACACCATATATTTT. The whole variable domain, remainder taken from reference TRBV18 and TRBJ1-3, is NAGVMQNPRHLVRRRGQEARLRCSPMKGHSHVYWYRQLPEEGLKFMVYLQKENIIDESGMPKERFSAEFPKEGPSILRIQQVVRGDSAAYFCASSPPGGNSGNTIYFGEGSWLTVV.

The chain is built from TRBV4-1 and TRBJ1-4; unclear D gene. The CDR3 length is 12 residues. The V gene lost 4 bases and the J gene lost 6 bases, with 6 bases spanning the gap. Germline V CDR1 and CDR2: MGHRA, YSYEKL. CDR3 loop: CASSLVYEKLFF. The CDR3 DNA sequence: TGCGCCAGCAGCCTCGTCTATGAAAAACTGTTTTTT.

The chain joins TRBV11-2 to TRBJ1-4, with no clear D. The ends were cut back, 5 bases at V and 8 bases at J, with 15 bases in the middle. There are 14 residues in the CDR3. CDR1 is SGHAT and CDR2 is FQNNGV in the germline V gene. The chain's CDR3 is CASSPGRTYEKLFF. The CDR3, as DNA: TGTGCCAGCAGCCCCGGGAGGACTTACGAAAAACTGTTTTTT.

This chain links TRBV6-5 with TRBJ1-2, with D possibly being TRBD1 (5 bases). The V end lost 7 bases, the J end lost 8 bases, and 17 bases lay between the germline ends. Germline V gene sequence: CDR1 MNHEY, CDR2 SVGAGI. The CDR3 is 13 amino acids. The CDR3 here is CASIGTNLGGYTF. Written as DNA, the CDR3 is TGTGCCAGCATCGGGACGAACTTAGGAGGCTACACCTTC.

CDR3 residues: CATNDIDNSPLHF. CDR3 coding DNA: TGTGCCACTAACGACATAGATAATTCACCCCTCCACTTT. The chain carries TRBV10-3 and TRBJ1-6; D unresolved. This CDR3 region has 13 residues. V shed 10 bases and J shed 5 bases, with 12 bases lying between them. Germline CDR1 reads ENHRY; CDR2 reads SYGVKD.

The chain couples TRBV7-8 to TRBJ2-4; D is unresolved. The CDR3 length is 14 residues. CDR1 and CDR2 from the germline V gene are SGHVS and FQNEAQ. Trimming stripped 1 base from V and 0 bases from J, with 4 bases between. The CDR3 sequence: CASSLELAKNIQYF. As DNA, the CDR3 is TGTGCCAGCAGCTTAGAATTAGCCAAAAACATTCAGTACTTC. Using reference TRBV7-8 and TRBJ2-4 for the parts outside the CDR3, the full variable domain is GAGVSQSPRYKVAKRGQDVALRCDPISGHVSLFWYQQALGQGPEFLTYFQNEAQLDKSGLPSDRFFAERPEGSVSTLKIQRTQQEDSAVYLCASSLELAKNIQYFGAGTRLSVL.

The table lists this clone with a count of one. The gene calls are TRBV5-4 and TRBJ2-7; 9 bases agree with TRBD1. The CDR3 has 15 residues. In germline, CDR1 is SGHNT, CDR2 YYREEE (reference sequence). The junction had 7 bases not matched to a gene; V was cut back by 4 bases and J by 2 bases. The CDR3 DNA follows: TGTGCCAGCAGCCTGCCGGGACAGGGTACCTACGAGCAGTACTTC. Translating gives CASSLPGQGTYEQYF.

The rearrangement joins TRBV11-1 to TRBJ1-3, with a weak D call TRBD1 (5 bases). The CDR3 runs to 15 residues. V was trimmed by 4 bases and J by 1 base, leaving 11 bases between them. The germline gives CDR1 SGHAT, CDR2 FQDESV (reference sequence). CDR3 loop: CASSSTGVSGNTIYF. The CDR3 DNA sequence: TGTGCCAGCAGCTCAACGGGGGTATCTGGAAACACCATATATTTT.

The chain joins TRBV18 to TRBJ1-3, with 7 bases matching TRBD1. Per the germline V gene, CDR1 is KGHSH and CDR2 is LQKENI. CDR3 length: 16 amino acids. V was clipped by 0 bases and J by 2 bases; unmatched bases: 4. This chain's CDR3 is CASSPPGQNTGNTIYF. For the CDR3, the DNA is TGTGCCAGCTCACCACCGGGACAGAACACTGGAAACACCATATATTTT.

The table lists this clone with a count of one. This chain joins TRBV18 and TRBJ2-5; D is ambiguous. CDR3 length equals 13 residues. Germline-derived CDR1 and CDR2 are KGHSH and LQKENI. V lost 4 bases and J lost 0, with 6 bases in between. The CDR3 DNA follows: TGTGCCAGCTCACAACAGTACCAAGAGACCCAGTACTTC. Protein sequence: CASSQQYQETQYF. The entire variable domain, with the rest obtained from reference TRBV18 and TRBJ2-5, is as follows: NAGVMQNPRHLVRRRGQEARLRCSPMKGHSHVYWYRQLPEEGLKFMVYLQKENIIDESGMPKERFSAEFPKEGPSILRIQQVVRGDSAAYFCASSQQYQETQYFGPGTRLLVL.

This clone was counted once. This chain links TRBV9 with TRBJ2-5; 11 bases map to TRBD2. Germline values: CDR1 SGDLS, CDR2 YYNGEE. The CDR3 is 17 amino acids. V was clipped by 3 bases and J by 0 bases; unmatched bases: 7. The CDR3 region is CASSDRTSGRYQETQYF. CDR3 nucleotide sequence: TGTGCCAGCAGCGACAGGACTAGCGGGCGATACCAAGAGACCCAGTACTTC.

This chain connects TRBV7-9 to TRBJ1-1; TRBD1 is a possible D gene (5 bases). CDR1 SEHNR and CDR2 FQNEAQ come from the germline V gene (reference sequence). CDR3 size: 16 residues. Trimming removed 1 base from V and 0 bases from J, with 12 bases in between. DNA of the CDR3: TGTGCCAGCAGCTTAGGTCTGTCAGGGATGAACACTGAAGCTTTCTTT. It translates to CASSLGLSGMNTEAFF.

This sequence joins TRBV9 and TRBJ2-2, with 8 bases matching TRBD2. Trimming cost V 4 bases and J 4 bases; bases outside gene matches: 9. The CDR3 is 16 residues long. The germline V gene encodes CDR1 SGDLS and CDR2 YYNGEE. This CDR3 is CASSPTGLGITGELFF. CDR3 DNA: TGTGCCAGCAGCCCGACGGGACTAGGTATCACCGGGGAGCTGTTTTTT.

This chain joins TRBV6-5 and TRBJ1-3; 9 positions match TRBD1. Germline trimming cut 6 bases from V and 2 bases from J; bases unmatched to any gene: 2. The CDR3 covers 14 residues. CDR1 is MNHEY and CDR2 is SVGAGI in the germline V gene. CDR3 in DNA: TGTGCCAGCAGGGGGACAGGGACTGGAAACACCATATATTTT. It translates to CASRGTGTGNTIYF.